Below, 22 T cell receptor beta chains from the same sample are listed, as sequenced in a study of shared clonotypes between healthy human individuals. Clones were read by immunoSEQ multiplex PCR, and TCRdb kept only the in-frame ones, dropping some. The data contain around 510,000 clones, roughly 95% of them singletons. Input material: naive CD4+ T cells sorted from blood. As to subset: CD45RA+ positively selected. These receptors all come from a woman aged 30 to 39 in good health.

This chain joins TRBV18 and TRBJ1-2, with D possibly TRBD1 on 5 matching bases. The CDR3 extends over 15 amino acids. Germline CDR1 and CDR2: KGHSH and LQKENI. V was cut by 0 bases and J by 3 bases, with 11 bases left in between. This chain's CDR3 is CASSPPGRVDYGYTF. The CDR3 DNA is TGTGCCAGCTCACCACCAGGCAGGGTCGACTATGGCTACACCTTC.

The chain's CDR3 is CSVGGGRRQGHTGELFF. In DNA, the CDR3 is TGCAGCGTTGGCGGCGGGAGAAGGCAGGGGCACACCGGGGAGCTGTTTTTT. This sequence joins TRBV29-1 and TRBJ2-2, with D perhaps TRBD2 (7 bases). This CDR3 has 17 amino acids. Germline CDR1 SQVTM, CDR2 ANQGSEA. Between the trimmed V and J ends, which lost 4 bases and 3 bases, there was a span of 21 bases.

The chain couples TRBV28 to TRBJ1-2; 9 nucleotides match TRBD1. CDR3 length: 14 amino acids. With 3 bases clipped from V and 6 bases from J, the junction kept 5 bases outside the gene matches. Germline CDR1 MDHEN, CDR2 SYDVKM. This CDR3 reads CASSLSTGGNGYTF. The CDR3 DNA reads as TGTGCCAGCAGTTTGTCGACAGGGGGTAATGGCTACACCTTC.

The rearrangement uses TRBV7-2 and TRBJ2-7; 14 bases fit TRBD2. J lost 6 bases, V lost 1 base, and 8 bases had no gene match. From germline, CDR1 is SGHTA and CDR2 FQGNSA. The CDR3 sequence is 17 residues long. In DNA form, the CDR3 reads TGTGCCAGCAGCTTAGACGGGACTAGCGGGAGTATCGGCGAGCAGTACTTC. Its translation is CASSLDGTSGSIGEQYF.

The chain recombines TRBV6-6 with TRBJ1-3; D may be TRBD1 (5 bases). V was shortened by 4 bases and J by 2 bases, with 12 bases between the two germline ends. Germline V gene lookup returns CDR1 MNHNY and CDR2 SVGAGI (reference sequence). The CDR3 is made up of 15 amino acids. The CDR3 spells CASSSQGVPGNTIYF. The CDR3 bases are TGTGCCAGCAGTTCCCAGGGAGTCCCTGGAAACACCATATATTTT.

The chain recombines TRBV14 with TRBJ1-1; D is perhaps TRBD1 (5 bases). The V end lost 5 bases, the J end lost 1 base, and 8 bases lay between the germline ends. The CDR3 covers 13 residues. Germline V lookup: CDR1 SGHDN, CDR2 FVKESK. The DNA for the CDR3 is TGTGCCAGCAGCGGCGGGGCGAACACTGAAGCTTTCTTT. Its translation is CASSGGANTEAFF. Combining the CDR3 with reference TRBV14 and TRBJ1-1 gives the whole variable domain EAGVTQFPSHSVIEKGQTVTLRCDPISGHDNLYWYRRVMGKEIKFLLHFVKESKQDESGMPNNRFLAERTGGTYSTLKVQPAELEDSGVYFCASSGGANTEAFFGQGTRLTVV.

This chain connects TRBV28 to TRBJ2-7; no clear D gene. Per the germline V gene, CDR1 is MDHEN and CDR2 is SYDVKM. The V end was cut by 5 bases, the J end by 3 bases, with 5 bases between. The CDR3 is 11 amino acids. The CDR3, as DNA: TGTGCCAGCAGTACCCTCTACGAGCAGTACTTC. Encoded protein: CASSTLYEQYF.

The genes are TRBV6-1 and TRBJ1-3; D possibly corresponds to TRBD1 (6 bases). CDR1 is MNHNS, CDR2 SASEGT, per germline. The CDR3 contains 14 residues. Trimming pared 8 bases from V and 11 bases from J, leaving 22 bases between. CDR3 amino acids: CASGPEGGQRSIYF. The CDR3 DNA is TGTGCCAGCGGCCCTGAGGGGGGGCAGAGGTCCATATATTTT.

This clone has just one count. The chain uses TRBV6-1 and TRBJ2-2, with 7 bases aligning to TRBD1. Losses at the gene ends were 4 bases for V and 2 bases for J; bases not matched to a gene: 16. The CDR3 sequence is 19 residues long. Germline V gives CDR1 MNHNS, CDR2 SASEGT. CDR3 residues: CASSGPYWAGGDNTGELFF. The CDR3 nucleotides read TGTGCCAGCAGTGGGCCCTATTGGGCAGGGGGAGACAACACCGGGGAGCTGTTTTTT.

This chain links TRBV2 with TRBJ2-3, with 9 positions matching TRBD2. Germline lookup yields CDR1 SNHLY and CDR2 FYNNEI. This CDR3 is 13 amino acids long. V lost 7 bases and J lost 6; bases outside the gene matches: 5. DNA of the CDR3: TGTGCCAGCAAAGCGGGAGGTGTGGATACGCAGTATTTT. It specifies CASKAGGVDTQYF.

This chain joins TRBV9 and TRBJ2-2; the match to TRBD1 covers 7 bases. Per the germline V gene, CDR1 is SGDLS and CDR2 is YYNGEE. This CDR3 spans 15 amino acids. V shed 6 bases and J 0 bases; nucleotides not matched to a gene: 5. The CDR3 here is CASTEGAANTGELFF. The CDR3 nucleotides read TGTGCCAGCACCGAGGGGGCGGCGAACACCGGGGAGCTGTTTTTT.

The chain employs TRBV18 and TRBJ1-4; TRBD1 agrees at 10 bases. The CDR3 is 16 residues long. V shed 3 bases, J shed 7 bases, and the junction held 8 bases outside the gene matches. Germline lookup yields CDR1 KGHSH and CDR2 LQKENI. The DNA of the CDR3 is TGTGCCAGCTCACCTCAAACCGGGACAGGGGTTGAAAAACTGTTTTTT. Translation: CASSPQTGTGVEKLFF.

In nucleotides, the CDR3 is TGTGCCAGCAGCCTCAGAGCTACTAGCGGGTCTACCGCCTTCCAAGAGACCCAGTACTTC. This sequence encodes CASSLRATSGSTAFQETQYF. The gene calls are TRBV4-2 and TRBJ2-5; TRBD2 matches at 9 bases. This CDR3 comprises 20 residues. Germline assignment: CDR1 LGHNA and CDR2 YNFKEQ. With 4 bases clipped from V and 1 base from J, the junction kept 19 bases outside the gene matches.

CDR3 region: CASSVAYGYTF. The DNA for the CDR3 is TGTGCCAGCAGCGTGGCCTATGGCTACACCTTC. The chain has TRBV9 and TRBJ1-2; no clear D gene. Trimming pared 2 bases from V and 4 bases from J, leaving 3 bases between. Germline CDR1 is SGDLS and CDR2 is YYNGEE. CDR3 size: 11 residues.

V usage is TRBV5-1 and J usage is TRBJ2-1; D not resolved. The germline V gene has CDR1 SGHRS and CDR2 YFSETQ. V was cut by 0 bases and J by 1 base, with 20 bases left in between. This CDR3 comprises 19 residues. Here the CDR3 DNA reads TGCGCCAGCAGCTTGGGATTCAGAGAAAGGCCCGGTTCCTACAATGAGCAGTTCTTC. This gives the protein CASSLGFRERPGSYNEQFF.

The V call is TRBV18, the J call TRBJ2-1; D is perhaps TRBD1 or TRBD2 (5 bases each). CDR1 and CDR2 from the germline V gene are KGHSH and LQKENI. With 5 bases removed from V and 0 bases from J, the gap between germline ends came to 17 bases. This CDR3 has 17 residues. The CDR3 is CASSDFSGTDSYNEQFF. For the CDR3, the DNA is TGTGCCAGCTCAGATTTCTCCGGGACGGACTCCTACAATGAGCAGTTCTTC.

The genes are TRBV7-9 and TRBJ2-5; D ambiguous. V shed 10 bases and J shed 7 bases, with 13 bases lying between them. CDR3 length: 11 amino acids. In germline, CDR1 is SEHNR, CDR2 FQNEAQ (reference sequence). CDR3 nucleotide sequence: TGTGCCATCACGAGTAAGGGGACCCAGTACTTC. This codes for CAITSKGTQYF.

The V gene is TRBV2, the J gene TRBJ2-7; 7 bases are a match to TRBD1. V lost 0 bases to trimming and J lost 5 bases; unmatched junction nucleotides: 13. Germline V CDR1 and CDR2: SNHLY, FYNNEI. This CDR3 is built from 17 residues. CDR3 bases: TGTGCCAGCAGTGAAGCGCTTTTCGGGGCAGGGGGTCACGAGCAGTACTTC. Translation: CASSEALFGAGGHEQYF.

V gene TRBV14 combines with J gene TRBJ2-4; D gene uncertain. CDR3 length: 13 amino acids. Germline assignment: CDR1 SGHDN and CDR2 FVKESK. V lost 2 bases and J 2 bases, leaving 4 bases between the germline ends. In nucleotides, the CDR3 is TGTGCCAGCAGCCAACCTCCCAAAAACATTCAGTACTTC. It codes for CASSQPPKNIQYF.

This clone appeared once. The J gene is TRBJ2-4, the V gene TRBV27; TRBD2 matches at 9 bases. Trimming removed 0 bases from V and 4 bases from J; junction bases left unmatched: 13. This CDR3 spans 19 amino acids. Germline assignment: CDR1 MNHEY and CDR2 SMNVEV (reference sequence). CDR3 DNA: TGTGCCAGCAGTTTATCACTTCGGGGTAGCGGGGGACCAAAAAACATTCAGTACTTC. Its protein product is CASSLSLRGSGGPKNIQYF.

The chain combines TRBV18 with TRBJ2-5; D possibly corresponds to TRBD1 (5 bases). CDR3 length: 13 amino acids. In germline, CDR1 is KGHSH, CDR2 LQKENI. V lost 5 bases, J lost 4 bases, and 11 bases lay in between. The CDR3 spells CASSDSAPETQYF. The CDR3 region has the DNA TGTGCCAGCTCAGACAGCGCCCCAGAGACCCAGTACTTC. The variable domain in full, completed from reference TRBV18 and TRBJ2-5, reads NAGVMQNPRHLVRRRGQEARLRCSPMKGHSHVYWYRQLPEEGLKFMVYLQKENIIDESGMPKERFSAEFPKEGPSILRIQQVVRGDSAAYFCASSDSAPETQYFGPGTRLLVL.

The rearrangement uses TRBV7-9 and TRBJ1-1; 7 nucleotides align to TRBD1. Germline CDR1 reads SEHNR; CDR2 reads FQNEAQ (reference sequence). J gave up 5 bases and V 8 bases, and 8 bases lay outside the gene matches. This CDR3 region has 13 residues. Written as DNA, the CDR3 is TGTGCCAGCGCCCGACAGGGCGGGACTGAAGCTTTCTTT. Its protein product is CASARQGGTEAFF.